The 2 T cell receptor beta chains below all came from one sample that was sequenced in a study of T cell repertoires in cytomegalovirus infection. TCRdb reprocessed the reads with MiXCR, giving one entry per CDR3 protein. This sample yields around 270,000 distinct CDR3 sequences, of which 9.1% are seen a single time; about 15% belongs to the top ten. The sample comprised PBMCs. The receptors originated from a human donor in good health (CMV status not recorded). Some clones in this sample may be carry-over from other donors' samples.

Concerning this clonotype itself: A much bigger clone sits one base away, suggesting this may be a read error. This rearrangement joins TRBV12-3 or TRBV12-4 to TRBJ1-5; no clear D. The CDR3 has 18 amino acids. CDR3: CPSSFRRIGRATNQPQHF. CDR3 DNA sequence: TGTCCCAGCAGTTTTAGGCGCATCGGAAGGGCCACCAATCAGCCCCAGCATTTT.

In its sample, this clonotype was seen many times. The gene calls are TRBV7-2 and TRBJ1-3; the D is unclear. Trimming stripped 2 bases from V and 3 bases from J, with 5 bases between. Germline CDR1 SGHTA, CDR2 FQGNSA. The CDR3 runs 13 residues. The CDR3 loop reads CASSLQVGNTIYF. CDR3 nucleotides: TGTGCCAGCAGCTTACAGGTTGGAAACACCATATATTTT.